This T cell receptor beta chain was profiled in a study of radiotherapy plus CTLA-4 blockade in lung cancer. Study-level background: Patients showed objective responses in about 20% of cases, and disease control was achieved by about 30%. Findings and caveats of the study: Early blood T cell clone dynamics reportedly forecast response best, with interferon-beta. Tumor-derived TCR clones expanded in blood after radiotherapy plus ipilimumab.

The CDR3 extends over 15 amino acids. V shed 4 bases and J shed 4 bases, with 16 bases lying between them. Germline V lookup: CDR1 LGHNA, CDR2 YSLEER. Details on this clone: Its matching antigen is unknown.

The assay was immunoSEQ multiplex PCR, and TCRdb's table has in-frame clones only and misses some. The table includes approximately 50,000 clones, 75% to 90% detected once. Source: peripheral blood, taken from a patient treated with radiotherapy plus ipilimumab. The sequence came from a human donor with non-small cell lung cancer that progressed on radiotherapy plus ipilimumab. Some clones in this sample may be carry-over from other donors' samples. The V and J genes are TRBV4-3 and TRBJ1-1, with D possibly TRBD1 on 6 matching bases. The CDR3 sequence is CASSRGGGRGTEAFF. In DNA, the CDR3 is TGCGCCAGCAGCCGAGGGGGTGGTCGGGGCACTGAAGCTTTCTTT.